The 3 T cell receptor beta chains listed next were all sequenced from one sample in a study of CD8+ T cells in alopecia areata. Sequencing relied on a cDNA template that was reverse transcribed from extracted RNA. Sequencing was performed with immunoSEQ multiplex PCR; in TCRdb, only in-frame clones are kept and a portion is missing. The sample has 15,000 to 20,000 clones, 59% seen once. Documented treatment: oral pan-JAK inhibitor, 5-10 mg twice daily. Peripheral blood and lesional scalp punch biopsies were taken from alopecia areata patients. The source material was skin, sampled at week 4, from a patient treated with tofacitinib. The origin of the receptors is a human donor with alopecia areata.

The chain recombines TRBV18 with TRBJ1-4; 7 bases match TRBD1. Germline V gene data show CDR1 as KGHSH and CDR2 as LQKENI. The CDR3 spans 16 residues. The junction had 10 bases not matched to a gene; V was cut back by 5 bases and J by 4 bases. The CDR3 DNA sequence: TGTGCCAGCTCATCATCACCCGGGACAGTTAATGAAAAACTGTTTTTT. Translating it yields CASSSSPGTVNEKLFF. The entire variable domain, with the rest obtained from reference TRBV18 and TRBJ1-4, is as follows: NAGVMQNPRHLVRRRGQEARLRCSPMKGHSHVYWYRQLPEEGLKFMVYLQKENIIDESGMPKERFSAEFPKEGPSILRIQQVVRGDSAAYFCASSSSPGTVNEKLFFGSGTQLSVL.

V and J are TRBV30 and TRBJ2-1, with D possibly TRBD1 on 7 matching bases. The germline V and J ends were trimmed by 1 base and 6 bases, with 16 bases remaining between them. This CDR3 has 15 residues. Per germline, CDR1 GTSNPN and CDR2 SVGIG (reference sequence). CDR3 in DNA: TGTGCCTGGAGTGCAGGGACAGACGGGGGCAATGAGCAGTTCTTC. Amino acids: CAWSAGTDGGNEQFF.

This chain connects TRBV7-2 to TRBJ2-7, with no clear D. The CDR3 is 11 residues long. Trimming left V 3 bases short and J 5 bases short, with 5 bases between. Germline V CDR1 and CDR2: SGHTA, FQGNSA. The CDR3 sequence is CASSFYDEQYF. For the CDR3, the DNA is TGTGCCAGCAGCTTCTATGACGAGCAGTACTTC.